This record concerns one TCR beta chain sequence. TCRdb keeps only in-frame clones here, not all; method: immunoSEQ multiplex PCR. The table includes 66,000 or so clones, 91% detected once. The data are from a study of T cell changes during pregnancy in multiple sclerosis. CDR3 length: 14 amino acids. CDR1 PRHDT and CDR2 FYEKMQ come from the germline V gene (reference sequence). J gave up 4 bases and V 5 bases, and 8 bases lay outside the gene matches. This sample comprised CD8+ T cells from peripheral blood mononuclear cells, obtained before pregnancy. The TCR was taken from a female donor with multiple sclerosis, enrolled in a pregnancy study. The V call is TRBV13, the J call TRBJ2-7; 7 positions agree with TRBD1. CDR3: CASSPDRTGYEQYF. The CDR3 DNA reads TGTGCCAGCAGCCCGGACAGGACAGGATACGAGCAGTACTTC. Filled out from reference TRBV13 and TRBJ2-7, the complete variable domain reads AAGVIQSPRHLIKEKRETATLKCYPIPRHDTVYWYQQGPGQDPQFLISFYEKMQSDKGSIPDRFSAQQFSDYHSELNMSSLELGDSALYFCASSPDRTGYEQYFGPGTRLTVT.